This entry features one TCR beta chain sequence. No cognate antigen has been identified for it. Base qualities are not recorded, but no much larger clone differs from it by a single base. Libraries were built with the immunoSEQ multiplex PCR assay. TCRdb stores this immuneACCESS table with in-frame sequences only. Part of the clones is absent; in the studies checked, under half of the shortfall reflects unresolved V genes, and no reason is known for the rest. Here the sample has about 59,000 clones; 93% occur a single time. The biggest ten clones account for roughly 0.35% of the sample. The entry originates in a study of T cell changes during pregnancy in multiple sclerosis (dated by TCRdb to the late 2010s). In the study overall: Changes in the T cell repertoire over the course of pregnancy were examined in this study in women with multiple sclerosis.

V has 6 bases trimmed and J has 2 bases trimmed; junction bases matching no gene number 12. The CDR1 and CDR2 encoded by the germline V gene are KGHSH and LQKENI. The CDR3 goes from the cysteine to the phenylalanine over 17 residues. This entry keeps only the CDR3 DNA: 51 bases, framed from base 1. The sequence is built from TRBV18 and TRBJ2-1; TRBD2 lines up with 8 middle nucleotides. The sequence was obtained from a female donor with multiple sclerosis, enrolled in a pregnancy study. The input for sequencing was CD4+ T cells from peripheral blood mononuclear cells, taken before pregnancy. The CDR3 here reads CASSREAGGNTYNEQFF. The DNA sequence reads TGTGCCAGCTCTAGGGAGGCGGGAGGTAACACCTACAATGAGCAGTTCTTC.